Presented here are 8 T cell receptor beta chains from one specimen sequenced in a study of response to subunit inactivated influenza vaccine. TCRdb re-derived calls from the RT-PCR reads in MiXCR, one entry per CDR3 protein. The data show under 800,000 distinct CDR3 sequences, about 14% seen once. This specimen consisted of PBMCs from blood, obtained around 14 days before vaccination. The receptors here all came from a man in his forties or fifties who received an inactivated influenza vaccine.

The rearrangement joins TRBV30 to TRBJ1-3; D ambiguous. The CDR3 length is 13 residues. Trimming shortened V by 0 bases and J by 5 bases, and 8 bases separated the two germline ends. Looked up from germline, CDR1 is GTSNPN and CDR2 is SVGIG (reference sequence). The CDR3 DNA sequence: TGTGCCTGGAGTGTTGACCAGAGAAACACCATATATTTT. Amino acid sequence: CAWSVDQRNTIYF.

This clonotype was found a few times. This chain joins TRBV20-1 and TRBJ2-3; 13 nucleotides match TRBD2. Germline CDR1 is DFQATT and CDR2 is SNEGSKA (reference sequence). There are 18 residues in the CDR3. The junction had 14 bases not matched to a gene; V was cut back by 5 bases and J by 3 bases. CDR3 sequence (DNA): TGCAGTGCTGACGGACTAGCGGGAGTTTTCATAGGTACAGATACGCAGTATTTT. Encoded protein: CSADGLAGVFIGTDTQYF.

The chain joins TRBV4-2 to TRBJ2-7; 7 positions agree with TRBD2. The CDR3 consists of 17 residues. Germline lookup yields CDR1 LGHNA and CDR2 YNFKEQ. The V and J ends lost 1 base and 2 bases, in that order; junction bases with no gene match: 11. The CDR3 DNA sequence: TGTGCCAGCAGCCAAGTCTATGCCACTAGCGACCCCTACGAGCAGTACTTC. This translates into CASSQVYATSDPYEQYF.

This clonotype has only a few counts. This sequence joins TRBV5-1 and TRBJ1-3; TRBD1 agrees at 8 bases. The V gene's germline CDR1 is SGHRS and CDR2 YFSETQ. Losses at the gene ends were 4 bases for V and 5 bases for J; bases not matched to a gene: 8. The CDR3 length is 15 residues. CDR3 in amino acids: CASSGGTGRRNTIYF. In DNA, the CDR3 is TGCGCCAGCAGCGGAGGGACAGGTCGTCGAAACACCATATATTTT.

The sample holds a few counts of this clonotype. The rearrangement links TRBV2 to TRBJ2-1, with 16 nucleotides matching TRBD2. The CDR3 extends over 16 amino acids. The germline V gene encodes CDR1 SNHLY and CDR2 FYNNEI. J lost 7 bases, V lost 8 bases, and 8 bases had no gene match. CDR3 loop: CASRGTSGRVENEQFF. CDR3 DNA sequence: TGTGCCAGCCGCGGGACTAGCGGGAGGGTCGAGAATGAGCAGTTCTTC.

This clonotype showed up just a few times. CDR3 residues: CASRIGRNQPQHF. CDR3 nucleotides: TGTGCCAGCAGAATCGGACGGAATCAGCCCCAGCATTTT. The rearrangement uses TRBV6-1 and TRBJ1-5, with D hard to call. This CDR3 comprises 13 residues. Germline CDR1 reads MNHNS; CDR2 reads SASEGT. V was shortened by 6 bases and J by 4 bases, with 10 bases between the two germline ends.

The chain joins TRBV18 to TRBJ2-5; D possibly corresponds to TRBD2 (5 bases). CDR1 and CDR2 (germline): KGHSH, LQKENI. The CDR3 loop spans 14 amino acids. V shed 3 bases and J shed 0 bases, with 8 bases lying between them. The CDR3 spells CASSPLANQETQYF. DNA of the CDR3: TGTGCCAGCTCACCCTTAGCGAACCAAGAGACCCAGTACTTC.

The rearrangement joins TRBV6-6 to TRBJ2-5, with a possible D match to TRBD2 (6 bases). Trimming cost V 5 bases and J 2 bases, with 9 bases left between them. Germline CDR1 MNHNY, CDR2 SVGAGI (reference sequence). The CDR3 runs 13 residues. This chain's CDR3 is CASSAGKQETQYF. The CDR3, as DNA: TGTGCCAGCAGTGCGGGGAAACAAGAGACCCAGTACTTC.